Shown below are 10 T cell receptor beta chains from a single sample sequenced in a study of blood T cell repertoires in COVID-19. Measured with immunoSEQ multiplex PCR; TCRdb has only the in-frame clones, and not every one. The repertoire has 150,000 to 200,000 clones, 70% to 90% of them found once; the top ten carry about a tenth. Source material: peripheral blood. The receptors stem from a human donor in a cohort sampled during active COVID-19.

The V call is TRBV27, the J call TRBJ1-5; perhaps TRBD1 as D (5 bases). The V and J ends lost 2 bases and 4 bases respectively, with 9 bases between them. The CDR3 covers 14 residues. CDR1 and CDR2 (germline): MNHEY, SMNVEV (reference sequence). The CDR3 DNA is TGTGCCAGCAGTTTACGACAGCCTAATCAGCCCCAGCATTTT. It codes for CASSLRQPNQPQHF.

This rearrangement joins TRBV5-6 to TRBJ2-1; TRBD1 matches at 10 bases. J was trimmed by 9 bases and V by 0 bases; bases with no gene match: 9. CDR1 is SGHDT, CDR2 YYEEEE, per germline. The CDR3 has 16 amino acids. The CDR3 sequence: CASSLAGTGALGEQFF. DNA of the CDR3: TGTGCCAGCAGCTTGGCCGGGACAGGGGCTTTGGGTGAGCAGTTCTTC. Variable domain in full (rest from reference TRBV5-6 and TRBJ2-1): DAGVTQSPTHLIKTRGQQVTLRCSPKSGHDTVSWYQQALGQGPQFIFQYYEEEERQRGNFPDRFSGHQFPNYSSELNVNALLLGDSALYLCASSLAGTGALGEQFFGPGTRLTVL.

Written as DNA, the CDR3 is TGTGCCAGCTCACTCGACAGGGGGCAAGGAGATACGCAGTATTTT. This translates into CASSLDRGQGDTQYF. The chain combines TRBV18 with TRBJ2-3; TRBD1 matches 10 bases. The CDR3 sequence is 15 residues long. Trimming at V came to 4 bases and at J to 5 bases, leaving 6 bases not matched to a gene. Germline V gives CDR1 KGHSH, CDR2 LQKENI.

The CDR3 DNA reads TGTGCCAGCACTAGCGGGGTTTACAATGAGCAGTTCTTC. It codes for CASTSGVYNEQFF. The chain joins TRBV19 to TRBJ2-1; 10 bases are a match to TRBD2. The CDR3 length is 13 residues. J lost 4 bases, V lost 9 bases, and 3 bases had no gene match. In germline, CDR1 is LNHDA, CDR2 SQIVND (reference sequence).

The V call is TRBV10-3, the J call TRBJ1-5; 7 bases agree with TRBD1. With V trimmed by 11 bases and J by 3 bases, 7 bases remained unmatched. This CDR3 is built from 13 residues. Germline V lookup: CDR1 ENHRY, CDR2 SYGVKD. The CDR3 bases are TGTGCCGCGGGGGGACAGCCCAATCAGCCCCAGCATTTT. Its translation: CAAGGQPNQPQHF.

The chain links TRBV7-2 to TRBJ2-2, with 9 nucleotides matching TRBD1. Germline V lookup: CDR1 SGHTA, CDR2 FQGNSA. V shed 1 base, J shed 6 bases, and the junction held 9 bases outside the gene matches. The CDR3 loop spans 17 amino acids. The CDR3 protein is CASSLVMDRGGAGELFF. The CDR3 region has the DNA TGTGCCAGCAGCTTAGTTATGGACAGGGGTGGGGCCGGGGAGCTGTTTTTT.

This rearrangement joins TRBV5-4 to TRBJ2-1; 7 bases are shared with TRBD1. The CDR3 sequence is 14 residues long. The V segment lost 3 bases and the J segment 2 bases; nucleotides outside the gene matches: 2. CDR1 and CDR2 (germline): SGHNT, YYREEE (reference sequence). CDR3 region: CASSWGQTYNEQFF. CDR3 bases: TGTGCCAGCAGCTGGGGACAGACCTACAATGAGCAGTTCTTC.

V and J are TRBV5-4 and TRBJ2-2, with a possible D match to TRBD1 (6 bases). Germline V gene data show CDR1 as SGHNT and CDR2 as YYREEE (reference sequence). This CDR3 spans 13 amino acids. V lost 5 bases, J lost 1 base, and 6 bases lay in between. DNA of the CDR3: TGTGCCAGCAGACAGGGGAACACCGGGGAGCTGTTTTTT. Amino acids: CASRQGNTGELFF. Filled out from reference TRBV5-4 and TRBJ2-2, the complete variable domain reads ETGVTQSPTHLIKTRGQQVTLRCSSQSGHNTVSWYQQALGQGPQFIFQYYREEENGRGNFPPRFSGLQFPNYSSELNVNALELDDSALYLCASRQGNTGELFFGEGSRLTVL.

The DNA of the CDR3 is TGTGCCAGTAGTATAGTAGCAGGGGTTAACTATGGCTACACCTTC. It translates to CASSIVAGVNYGYTF. The chain employs TRBV19 and TRBJ1-2; D is perhaps TRBD1 (6 bases). This CDR3 is 15 amino acids long. In germline, CDR1 is LNHDA, CDR2 SQIVND (reference sequence). The V end was cut by 1 base, the J end by 1 base, with 10 bases between.

The chain combines TRBV7-9 with TRBJ2-3, with 7 bases fitting TRBD2. CDR3 length: 13 amino acids. V gave up 6 bases and J gave up 5 bases; unmatched junction bases: 5. Germline values: CDR1 SEHNR, CDR2 FQNEAQ (reference sequence). This CDR3 reads CASRPGGGDTQYF. The CDR3 DNA is TGTGCCAGCAGGCCGGGAGGAGGAGATACGCAGTATTTT.